This T cell receptor beta chain was identified during a study of control samples from healthy donors and cancer patients. This table comes from immunoSEQ multiplex PCR, and its TCRdb copy is limited to in-frame clones, with some not included. The sample has 130,000 to 150,000 clones, around 90% seen once. Trimming pared 4 bases from V and 4 bases from J, leaving 11 bases between. The length of the CDR3 is 14 residues. Germline CDR1 reads SEHNR; CDR2 reads FQNEAQ (reference sequence). J is TRBJ1-3 and V is TRBV7-9; D is unresolved. The source material was blood. This sequence was found in a man aged 25 to 40 in good health. The CDR3 loop reads CASSSKGSGNTIYF. CDR3 sequence (DNA): TGTGCCAGCAGCTCAAAGGGCAGCGGAAACACCATATATTTT.